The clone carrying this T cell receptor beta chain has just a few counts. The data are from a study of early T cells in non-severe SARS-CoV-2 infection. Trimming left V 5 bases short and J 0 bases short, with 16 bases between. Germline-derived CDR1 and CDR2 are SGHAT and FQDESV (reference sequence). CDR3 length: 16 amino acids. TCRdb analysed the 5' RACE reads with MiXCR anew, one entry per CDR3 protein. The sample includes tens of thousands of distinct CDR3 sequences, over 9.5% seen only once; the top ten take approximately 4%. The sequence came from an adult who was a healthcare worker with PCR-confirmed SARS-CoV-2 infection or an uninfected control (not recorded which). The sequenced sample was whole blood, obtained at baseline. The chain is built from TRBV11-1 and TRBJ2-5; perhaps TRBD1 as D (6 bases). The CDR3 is CASSGRGQEYQETQYF. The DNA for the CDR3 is TGTGCCAGCAGCGGCCGGGGACAAGAGTACCAAGAGACCCAGTACTTC.